The 6 T cell receptor beta chains reported below all come from one sample, sequenced in a study of blood T cell repertoires in COVID-19. TCRdb keeps only in-frame clones here, not all; method: immunoSEQ multiplex PCR. The sample includes 23,000 or so clones, about 84% of them seen just once. Sequenced input: peripheral blood. Every receptor here comes from a human donor with active COVID-19. The donor label of this sample is uncertain.

The chain links TRBV29-1 to TRBJ2-3, with D tentatively TRBD2 (8 bases). Trimming removed 6 bases at V and 2 bases at J, with 27 bases between. Germline V gene lookup returns CDR1 SQVTM and CDR2 ANQGSEA. CDR3 length equals 18 residues. This chain's CDR3 is CSVRGDGGGPLLTDTQYF. The CDR3 nucleotides are TGCAGCGTCAGGGGGGATGGCGGGGGGCCTTTACTCACAGATACGCAGTATTTT.

The chain recombines TRBV18 with TRBJ2-5; weak D call: TRBD1 (7 bases). The CDR3 contains 16 residues. V lost 1 base and J 0 bases, leaving 12 bases between the germline ends. Germline V lookup: CDR1 KGHSH, CDR2 LQKENI. CDR3 nucleotides: TGTGCCAGCTCACCACGACTAGGGGGCCACCAAGAGACCCAGTACTTC. Encoded protein: CASSPRLGGHQETQYF.

This clone has just a few counts. The J gene is TRBJ2-7, the V gene TRBV5-4, with 10 nucleotides matching TRBD2. V gave up 1 base and J gave up 7 bases; unmatched junction bases: 8. The CDR3 contains 15 residues. CDR1 and CDR2 from the germline V gene are SGHNT and YYREEE (reference sequence). As DNA, the CDR3 is TGTGCCAGCAGCTTGACAAGCGGGAGGGCGGGGGAGCAGTACTTC. It specifies CASSLTSGRAGEQYF.

This rearrangement joins TRBV5-1 to TRBJ2-1, with TRBD1 matching over 10 bases. CDR1 is SGHRS and CDR2 is YFSETQ in the germline V gene. This CDR3 spans 14 amino acids. V lost 7 bases, J lost 0 bases, and 1 base stayed unmatched. CDR3 sequence reads: CASGTGDSYNEQFF. The DNA of the CDR3 is TGCGCCAGCGGGACAGGGGACTCCTACAATGAGCAGTTCTTC.

The chain has TRBV19 and TRBJ1-1, with 9 nucleotides matching TRBD1. With V trimmed by 3 bases and J by 1 base, 9 bases remained unmatched. CDR1 and CDR2 (germline): LNHDA, SQIVND (reference sequence). This CDR3 region has 17 residues. CDR3 coding DNA: TGTGCCAGTAGTATTGATTTGGGGGGACAGGGGAACACTGAAGCTTTCTTT. This gives the protein CASSIDLGGQGNTEAFF.

This clone was detected a few times. The rearrangement links TRBV7-3 to TRBJ1-6, with TRBD1 as a possible D gene (6 bases). Germline V lookup: CDR1 SGHTA, CDR2 FQGTGA. The CDR3 extends over 18 amino acids. Trimming pared 1 base from V and 4 bases from J, leaving 17 bases between. The CDR3 is CASSLIAAGAGYNSPLHF. In nucleotides, the CDR3 is TGTGCCAGCAGCTTAATCGCGGCAGGGGCCGGATATAATTCACCCCTCCACTTT.